A single T cell receptor beta chain is shown here with its context. This record comes from a study of T cell changes during pregnancy in multiple sclerosis. Sequencing used immunoSEQ multiplex PCR; TCRdb keeps in-frame clones, though not all of them. The sample consists of 35,000 to 50,000 clones, about 89% of them appearing once. Germline V gene lookup returns CDR1 SGHKS and CDR2 YYEKEE (reference sequence). The germline V and J ends were trimmed by 2 bases and 1 base, with 10 bases remaining between them. The CDR3 loop spans 15 amino acids. The source of this sequence is a female donor with multiple sclerosis, enrolled in a pregnancy study. The sample was CD4+ T cells from peripheral blood mononuclear cells, taken after pregnancy. The chain joins TRBV5-5 to TRBJ2-1, with D uncertain. In nucleotides, the CDR3 is TGTGCCAGCAGCTTTATAGATCCGTCCTACAATGAGCAGTTCTTC. This translates into CASSFIDPSYNEQFF.